Below, 11 T cell receptor beta chains from the same sample are listed, as sequenced in a study of shared clonotypes between healthy human individuals. The repertoire was sequenced with immunoSEQ multiplex PCR; TCRdb's copy has only in-frame clones and lacks some. Of about 680,000 clones listed, about 91% are singletons. CD45RO-negative cells were positively selected for CCR7, leaving out terminally differentiated effector memory CD45RA+ cells. Sequences were obtained from naive CD8+ T cells sorted from blood. These receptors all stem from a young man in good health.

The V and J genes are TRBV6-5 and TRBJ2-4; D gene unclear. There are 15 residues in the CDR3. Per the germline V gene, CDR1 is MNHEY and CDR2 is SVGAGI. The V gene lost 3 bases and the J gene lost 9 bases, with 18 bases spanning the gap. The CDR3 DNA reads TGTGCCAGCAGTTATGGCACCTTGGGTGCTGGCATTCAGTACTTC. As protein: CASSYGTLGAGIQYF.

V gene TRBV7-3 combines with J gene TRBJ2-2; no clear D. V was shortened by 3 bases and J by 6 bases, with 14 bases between the two germline ends. The germline V gene has CDR1 SGHTA and CDR2 FQGTGA. The CDR3 length is 15 residues. The CDR3 DNA reads TGTGCCAGCAGCTTCAACAGCTACTCACCCGGGGAGCTGTTTTTT. The encoded protein is CASSFNSYSPGELFF. Full variable domain (rest looked up from reference TRBV7-3 and TRBJ2-2): GAGVSQTPSNKVTEKGKYVELRCDPISGHTALYWYRQSLGQGPEFLIYFQGTGAADDSGLPNDRFFAVRPEGSVSTLKIQRTERGDSAVYLCASSFNSYSPGELFFGEGSRLTVL.

This sequence joins TRBV19 and TRBJ2-7; D unresolved. Trimming stripped 3 bases from V and 1 base from J, with 10 bases between. This CDR3 is 14 amino acids long. Looked up from germline, CDR1 is LNHDA and CDR2 is SQIVND (reference sequence). CDR3 nucleotide sequence: TGTGCCAGTAGTATTTCTAGTGCTTCCTACGAGCAGTACTTC. Translated: CASSISSASYEQYF. The full variable domain, in which reference TRBV19 and TRBJ2-7 provide the parts outside the CDR3, is DGGITQSPKYLFRKEGQNVTLSCEQNLNHDAMYWYRQDPGQGLRLIYYSQIVNDFQKGDIAEGYSVSREKKESFPLTVTSAQKNPTAFYLCASSISSASYEQYFGPGTRLTVT.

The V call is TRBV19, the J call TRBJ2-1; possibly TRBD1 for D (7 bases). The germline V gene has CDR1 LNHDA and CDR2 SQIVND (reference sequence). V was trimmed by 4 bases and J by 4 bases, leaving 14 bases between them. The CDR3 sequence is 15 residues long. Here the CDR3 reads CASSRRDRSYNEQFF. CDR3 nucleotide sequence: TGTGCCAGTAGTAGGAGGGACAGAAGTTACAATGAGCAGTTCTTC. The whole variable domain, filled in from reference TRBV19 and TRBJ2-1, reads DGGITQSPKYLFRKEGQNVTLSCEQNLNHDAMYWYRQDPGQGLRLIYYSQIVNDFQKGDIAEGYSVSREKKESFPLTVTSAQKNPTAFYLCASSRRDRSYNEQFFGPGTRLTVL.

As DNA, the CDR3 is TGTGCCAGCAGTTTATCAGGCACTGAAGCTTTCTTT. Translation gives CASSLSGTEAFF. J is TRBJ1-1 and V is TRBV27; D is undetermined. The V gene's germline CDR1 is MNHEY and CDR2 SMNVEV (reference sequence). V was cut by 0 bases and J by 4 bases, with 3 bases left in between. The CDR3 is 12 amino acids.

To note about this clone: Other DNA sequences of this sample code for an identical CDR3. This chain links TRBV7-9 with TRBJ2-1, with D unclear. CDR3 length: 13 residues. V was clipped by 2 bases and J by 5 bases, with 7 bases between them. The germline CDR1 and CDR2 sequences are SEHNR and FQNEAQ (reference sequence). The CDR3 nucleotides are TGTGCCAGCAGCTTACCAGGAGACAATGAGCAGTTCTTC. Its protein is CASSLPGDNEQFF.

J is TRBJ1-5 and V is TRBV5-1; D not certain. Trimming stripped 0 bases from V and 1 base from J, with 5 bases between. CDR3 length: 14 amino acids. The germline CDR1 and CDR2 sequences are SGHRS and YFSETQ. The CDR3 sequence is CASSLGESNQPQHF. DNA of the CDR3: TGCGCCAGCAGCTTGGGGGAAAGCAATCAGCCCCAGCATTTT. Supplemented by reference TRBV5-1 and TRBJ1-5, the full variable domain reads KAGVTQTPRYLIKTRGQQVTLSCSPISGHRSVSWYQQTPGQGLQFLFEYFSETQRNKGNFPGRFSGRQFSNSRSEMNVSTLELGDSALYLCASSLGESNQPQHFGDGTRLSIL.

This chain joins TRBV7-9 and TRBJ2-2, with 7 bases fitting TRBD2. Germline lookup yields CDR1 SEHNR and CDR2 FQNEAQ (reference sequence). The CDR3 length is 17 residues. J gave up 0 bases and V 8 bases, and 12 bases lay outside the gene matches. CDR3 loop: CASSGRVSGTNTGELFF. The DNA of the CDR3 is TGTGCCAGCTCGGGTAGGGTGAGCGGGACGAACACCGGGGAGCTGTTTTTT. Full variable domain (rest looked up from reference TRBV7-9 and TRBJ2-2): DTGVSQNPRHKITKRGQNVTFRCDPISEHNRLYWYRQTLGQGPEFLTYFQNEAQLEKSRLLSDRFSAERPKGSFSTLEIQRTEQGDSAMYLCASSGRVSGTNTGELFFGEGSRLTVL.

The CDR3 here is CASRKGGDIQYF. Written as DNA, the CDR3 is TGTGCCAGCAGAAAGGGAGGGGACATTCAGTACTTC. V usage is TRBV7-9 and J usage is TRBJ2-4; 7 bases map to TRBD2. From germline, CDR1 is SEHNR and CDR2 FQNEAQ (reference sequence). Germline trimming cut 6 bases from V and 8 bases from J; bases unmatched to any gene: 4. The CDR3 covers 12 residues.

The chain has TRBV4-3 and TRBJ2-7, with 7 bases lining up with TRBD1. Per the germline V gene, CDR1 is LGHNA and CDR2 is YSLEER. V shed 0 bases and J 3 bases; nucleotides not matched to a gene: 5. This CDR3 contains 15 residues. Written as DNA, the CDR3 is TGCGCCAGCAGCCAAGATCGGGACAGTAACTACGAGCAGTACTTC. Amino acids: CASSQDRDSNYEQYF.

This clone was seen once. CDR3 DNA sequence: TGTGCCAGCAGTCCGCCCCTACCGGGCTCGGGAACCTACGAGCAGTACTTC. Translated: CASSPPLPGSGTYEQYF. The V call is TRBV28, the J call TRBJ2-7; perhaps TRBD2 as D (5 bases). The CDR3 has 17 amino acids. V was trimmed by 5 bases and J by 2 bases, leaving 22 bases between them. Germline V gene data show CDR1 as MDHEN and CDR2 as SYDVKM.